The 27 T cell receptor beta chains presented below share a single source sample, sequenced in a study of preoperative IRX-2 immunotherapy in early breast cancer. Some clones are missing from TCRdb's copy, which holds only in-frame ones; the method was immunoSEQ multiplex PCR. The table has roughly 43,000 clones, less than 95% seen once. Noted treatment: preoperative locoregional IRX-2 cytokine immunotherapy. The sequencing used tumor tissue, collected after IRX-2 immunotherapy. The receptors here all came from a human donor with breast cancer.

V gene TRBV7-8 combines with J gene TRBJ1-6; D perhaps matches TRBD1 (5 bases). The germline V gene encodes CDR1 SGHVS and CDR2 FQNEAQ. CDR3 length: 18 amino acids. V shed 1 base and J shed 2 bases, with 15 bases lying between them. CDR3 nucleotide sequence: TGTGCCAGCAGCTTAGTAGCCAGTGCAGGGCCCTATAATTCACCCCTCCACTTT. It yields the protein CASSLVASAGPYNSPLHF.

The V and J genes are TRBV28 and TRBJ1-1; a weak D match, TRBD1 (5 bases). Germline-derived CDR1 and CDR2 are MDHEN and SYDVKM. The CDR3 is made up of 11 amino acids. The germline V and J ends were trimmed by 3 bases and 10 bases, with 9 bases remaining between them. The CDR3 sequence: CASSFTGGAFF. CDR3 in DNA: TGTGCCAGCAGTTTCACCGGGGGAGCTTTCTTT. The entire variable domain, with the rest obtained from reference TRBV28 and TRBJ1-1, is as follows: DVKVTQSSRYLVKRTGEKVFLECVQDMDHENMFWYRQDPGLGLRLIYFSYDVKMKEKGDIPEGYSVSREKKERFSLILESASTNQTSMYLCASSFTGGAFFGQGTRLTVV.

The V call is TRBV28, the J call TRBJ1-5, with D tentatively TRBD1 (6 bases). The CDR3 is made up of 16 amino acids. Trimming pared 5 bases from V and 0 bases from J, leaving 14 bases between. Looked up from germline, CDR1 is MDHEN and CDR2 is SYDVKM. The CDR3 DNA is TGTGCCAGCAGTGCCCCGAAAGGGGGTAGCAATCAGCCCCAGCATTTT. Translation: CASSAPKGGSNQPQHF.

Remarks on this clone: This CDR3 is also generated by other DNA sequences in the sample. The chain carries TRBV5-1 and TRBJ2-1; the D gene could be TRBD1 or TRBD2 (5 bases each). The germline gives CDR1 SGHRS, CDR2 YFSETQ. V lost 0 bases and J lost 6, with 7 bases in between. This CDR3 comprises 13 residues. The CDR3 DNA is TGCGCCAGCAGCTTGGGAGGGGCCAATGAGCAGTTCTTC. As protein: CASSLGGANEQFF.

This rearrangement joins TRBV5-1 to TRBJ1-3; D not certain. The CDR3 sequence is 14 residues long. The germline V gene encodes CDR1 SGHRS and CDR2 YFSETQ. V lost 0 bases and J 0 bases, leaving 4 bases between the germline ends. The CDR3, as DNA: TGCGCCAGCAGCTTGGCAGGCTCTGGAAACACCATATATTTT. It codes for CASSLAGSGNTIYF.

The chain is built from TRBV7-9 and TRBJ1-5, with D tentatively TRBD1 (5 bases). V was pared by 6 bases and J by 6 bases, with 12 bases between. The germline CDR1 and CDR2 sequences are SEHNR and FQNEAQ (reference sequence). This CDR3 region has 13 residues. The CDR3 bases are TGTGCCAGCAGTTTAACAGGAACTCAGCCCCAGCATTTT. Residues: CASSLTGTQPQHF.

About this clone itself: The junction does not match germline at one end; this may be a read error. This chain connects TRBV5-1 to TRBJ1-5, with D possibly TRBD1 on 5 matching bases. This CDR3 contains 15 residues. CDR1 is SGHRS and CDR2 is YFSETQ in the germline V gene. CDR3 sequence: CASSLDNLSNQPQHF. CDR3 sequence (DNA): TGCGCCAGCAGTTTGGACAATCTTAGCAATCAGCCCCAGCATTTT.

Concerning this clone itself: No conserved phenylalanine or tryptophan is present at the end of the CDR3, so a read error is the likely explanation. Because the CDR3's place on the DNA is in doubt, the DNA is left out and the CDR3 is given as listed by TCRdb. The rearrangement uses TRBV28 and TRBJ1-1. The CDR3 sequence runs 11 residues, both termini included. Per the germline V gene, CDR1 is MDHEN and CDR2 is SYDVKM. The CDR3: CASSSTNLTIA.

V is TRBV30 and J is TRBJ1-6; 7 positions agree with TRBD1. The junction had 14 bases not matched to a gene; V was cut back by 4 bases and J by 14 bases. Germline lookup yields CDR1 GTSNPN and CDR2 SVGIG (reference sequence). The CDR3 has 14 amino acids. Here the CDR3 reads CAWNSGGSLQALHF. The CDR3 DNA is TGTGCCTGGAATTCAGGGGGATCACTCCAGGCCCTCCACTTT. The full variable domain, rest sourced from reference TRBV30 and TRBJ1-6, is SQTIHQWPATLVQPVGSPLSLECTVEGTSNPNLYWYRQAAGRGLQLLFYSVGIGQISSEVPQNLSASRPQDRQFILSSKKLLLSDSGFYLCAWNSGGSLQALHFGNGTRLTVT.

The chain employs TRBV5-1 and TRBJ2-7; 13 nucleotides align to TRBD2. J lost 4 bases, V lost 4 bases, and 8 bases had no gene match. CDR3 length: 16 residues. Germline assignment: CDR1 SGHRS and CDR2 YFSETQ. CDR3 in DNA: TGCGCCAGCAGCGGACCGGGACTAGCGGGATATTACGAGCAGTACTTC. Protein product: CASSGPGLAGYYEQYF.

V is TRBV11-3 and J is TRBJ2-3; perhaps TRBD2 as D (5 bases). Trimming cost V 5 bases and J 4 bases, with 13 bases left between them. Germline V lookup: CDR1 SGHNT, CDR2 YENEEA. This CDR3 has 14 amino acids. This chain's CDR3 is CASSTRSSPDTQYF. CDR3 in DNA: TGTGCCAGCAGCACACGATCTAGCCCAGATACGCAGTATTTT. Full variable domain (rest looked up from reference TRBV11-3 and TRBJ2-3): EAGVVQSPRYKIIEKKQPVAFWCNPISGHNTLYWYLQNLGQGPELLIRYENEEAVDDSQLPKDRFSAERLKGVDSTLKIQPAELGDSAVYLCASSTRSSPDTQYFGPGTRLTVL.

This clone was counted between two and nine times. The chain uses TRBV9 and TRBJ1-4, with D unresolved. This CDR3 has 12 residues. Germline loops: CDR1 SGDLS, CDR2 YYNGEE. V was trimmed by 4 bases and J by 7 bases, leaving 8 bases between them. The CDR3 region is CASSPHGEKLFF. DNA for the CDR3: TGTGCCAGCAGCCCTCACGGTGAAAAACTGTTTTTT. Together with reference TRBV9 and TRBJ1-4, the CDR3 gives the full variable domain: DSGVTQTPKHLITATGQRVTLRCSPRSGDLSVYWYQQSLDQGLQFLIQYYNGEERAKGNILERFSAQQFPDLHSELNLSSLELGDSALYFCASSPHGEKLFFGSGTQLSVL.

This chain joins TRBV30 and TRBJ2-5; 8 nucleotides match TRBD2. With V trimmed by 2 bases and J by 5 bases, 10 bases remained unmatched. Germline-derived CDR1 and CDR2 are GTSNPN and SVGIG (reference sequence). This CDR3 is built from 15 residues. CDR3 DNA: TGTGCCTGGAGTCCCAAATTCGGGGGGGCGGAGACCCAGTACTTC. Its protein product is CAWSPKFGGAETQYF.

The V gene is TRBV6-1, the J gene TRBJ2-7; D is possibly TRBD1 or TRBD2 (5 bases each). Trimming shortened V by 2 bases and J by 0 bases, and 20 bases separated the two germline ends. The CDR3 length is 18 residues. CDR1 and CDR2 (germline): MNHNS, SASEGT. The CDR3 is CASSESEGLADLSYEQYF. The CDR3 nucleotides are TGTGCCAGCAGTGAAAGCGAGGGGCTAGCCGATCTCTCCTACGAGCAGTACTTC.

The CDR3 here is CASSAHGTSGRWAPDEQYF. The CDR3 DNA is TGTGCCAGCAGTGCACACGGGACTAGCGGGAGATGGGCTCCAGACGAGCAGTACTTC. The genes are TRBV27 and TRBJ2-7; 14 bases fit TRBD2. The germline CDR1 and CDR2 sequences are MNHEY and SMNVEV (reference sequence). The CDR3 spans 19 residues. V dropped 5 bases and J dropped 5; count of bases not matched to a gene: 17.

The chain employs TRBV10-3 and TRBJ2-4; D is undetermined. The ends were cut back, 3 bases at V and 0 bases at J, with 3 bases in the middle. In germline, CDR1 is ENHRY, CDR2 SYGVKD. This CDR3 region has 13 residues. CDR3 protein: CAISDLAKNIQYF. Here the CDR3 DNA reads TGTGCCATCAGTGACCTAGCCAAAAACATTCAGTACTTC.

The rearrangement uses TRBV4-3 and TRBJ1-1; D remains ambiguous. The germline V gene has CDR1 LGHNA and CDR2 YSLEER. CDR3 length equals 14 residues. V was clipped by 0 bases and J by 6 bases, with 11 bases between them. CDR3 in DNA: TGCGCCAGCAGCCAAGAGATGGGCCCGGCTGAAGCTTTCTTT. Protein product: CASSQEMGPAEAFF.

The J gene is TRBJ2-5, the V gene TRBV5-1, with 9 bases lining up with TRBD2. CDR3 length: 16 amino acids. V was pared by 0 bases and J by 4 bases, with 7 bases of the junction left unmatched. Looked up from germline, CDR1 is SGHRS and CDR2 is YFSETQ. The CDR3 loop is CASSLVLAGAGETQYF. CDR3 DNA: TGCGCCAGCAGCTTGGTGTTAGCGGGAGCGGGAGAGACCCAGTACTTC.

The J gene is TRBJ2-5, the V gene TRBV30; D perhaps matches TRBD1 (5 bases). The DNA end favors TRBJ2-7, so the J call may be wrong. Germline CDR1 reads GTSNPN; CDR2 reads SVGIG (reference sequence). CDR3 length: 12 amino acids. CDR3 sequence (DNA): TGTGCCTGGGGCCAGGGTCCCTACGAGCAGTACTTC. Its translation: CAWGQGPYEQYF.

As concerns this clone: The same CDR3 also results from other DNA sequences found in this sample. The chain carries TRBV10-3 and TRBJ1-2; the match to TRBD1 covers 9 bases. The V gene end was trimmed by 6 bases and the J gene end by 3 bases; junction bases not matched to a gene: 2. The CDR3 covers 13 residues. The germline V gene encodes CDR1 ENHRY and CDR2 SYGVKD. This chain's CDR3 is CAIRDRGDYGYTF. CDR3 coding DNA: TGTGCCATCAGGGACAGGGGCGACTATGGCTACACCTTC.

The chain links TRBV18 to TRBJ2-3, with 7 bases identical to TRBD2. The CDR3 loop spans 17 amino acids. The germline V gene has CDR1 KGHSH and CDR2 LQKENI. V gave up 3 bases and J gave up 3 bases; unmatched junction bases: 12. The CDR3 here is CASSPAGGRLRTDTQYF. CDR3 bases: TGTGCCAGCTCACCCGCTGGCGGGAGACTTCGAACAGATACGCAGTATTTT.

V gene TRBV19 combines with J gene TRBJ2-3; D unresolved. Germline CDR1 reads LNHDA; CDR2 reads SQIVND (reference sequence). V lost 0 bases and J 2 bases, leaving 9 bases between the germline ends. The CDR3 length is 15 residues. The CDR3 region has the DNA TGTGCCAGTAGTATAGATAGTCCCTTCACAGATACGCAGTATTTT. It is translated as CASSIDSPFTDTQYF.

The chain combines TRBV5-1 with TRBJ1-1; D is undetermined. Germline V CDR1 and CDR2: SGHRS, YFSETQ. This CDR3 is 14 amino acids long. V lost 4 bases to trimming and J lost 8 bases, with 18 bases between them. CDR3 region: CASSPLGGGREAFF. In DNA, the CDR3 is TGCGCCAGCAGCCCCTTGGGAGGCGGTCGAGAAGCTTTCTTT.

The rearrangement links TRBV6-5 to TRBJ1-1; D is uncertain. The germline V gene encodes CDR1 MNHEY and CDR2 SVGAGI. Trimming cost V 2 bases and J 4 bases, with 11 bases left between them. This CDR3 contains 14 residues. DNA for the CDR3: TGTGCCAGCAGTTACACGGAGGATGGCACTGAAGCTTTCTTT. Translating gives CASSYTEDGTEAFF.

The chain has TRBV28 and TRBJ2-5, with D perhaps matching TRBD1 (6 bases). Germline assignment: CDR1 MDHEN and CDR2 SYDVKM. This CDR3 has 12 residues. V lost 6 bases and J 4 bases, leaving 9 bases between the germline ends. This CDR3 reads CASSSQGETQYF. Written as DNA, the CDR3 is TGTGCCAGCAGCTCACAGGGAGAGACCCAGTACTTC.

The chain links TRBV18 to TRBJ2-7; TRBD1 aligns across 8 bases. The CDR3 is 15 residues long. The trim removed 8 bases at V and 0 bases at J, leaving 9 bases unmatched. Germline V gene data show CDR1 as KGHSH and CDR2 as LQKENI. The CDR3 loop reads CASSEGQGYSYEQYF. DNA for the CDR3: TGTGCCAGCAGTGAAGGACAGGGCTACTCCTACGAGCAGTACTTC.

The chain joins TRBV7-2 to TRBJ2-1, with D maybe TRBD2 (5 bases). Germline V CDR1 and CDR2: SGHTA, FQGNSA. With 4 bases removed from V and 6 bases from J, the gap between germline ends came to 10 bases. The CDR3 spans 13 residues. CDR3: CASSYRLFNEQFF. CDR3 nucleotides: TGTGCCAGCAGCTATAGACTATTCAATGAGCAGTTCTTC. Drawing the rest from reference TRBV7-2 and TRBJ2-1, the complete variable domain is GAGVSQSPSNKVTEKGKDVELRCDPISGHTALYWYRQSLGQGLEFLIYFQGNSAPDKSGLPSDRFSAERTGGSVSTLTIQRTQQEDSAVYLCASSYRLFNEQFFGPGTRLTVL.